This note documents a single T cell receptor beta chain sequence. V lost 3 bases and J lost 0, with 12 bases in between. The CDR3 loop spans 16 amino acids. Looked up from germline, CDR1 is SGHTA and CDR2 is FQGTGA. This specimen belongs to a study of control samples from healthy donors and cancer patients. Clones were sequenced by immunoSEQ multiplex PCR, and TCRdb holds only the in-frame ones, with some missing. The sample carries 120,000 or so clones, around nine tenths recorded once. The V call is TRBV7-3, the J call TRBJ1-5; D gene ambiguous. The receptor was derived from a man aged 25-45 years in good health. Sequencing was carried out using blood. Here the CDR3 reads CASSFQGLYSNQPQHF. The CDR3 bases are TGTGCCAGCAGCTTTCAAGGACTCTATAGCAATCAGCCCCAGCATTTT. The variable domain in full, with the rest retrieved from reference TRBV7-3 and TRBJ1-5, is GAGVSQTPSNKVTEKGKYVELRCDPISGHTALYWYRQSLGQGPEFLIYFQGTGAADDSGLPNDRFFAVRPEGSVSTLKIQRTERGDSAVYLCASSFQGLYSNQPQHFGDGTRLSIL.